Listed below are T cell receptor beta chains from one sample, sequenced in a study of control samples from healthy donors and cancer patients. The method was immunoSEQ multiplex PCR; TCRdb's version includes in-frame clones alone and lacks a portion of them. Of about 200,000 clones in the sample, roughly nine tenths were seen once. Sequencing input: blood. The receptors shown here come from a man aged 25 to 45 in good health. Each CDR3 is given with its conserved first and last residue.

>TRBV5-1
CASSPGVVTEAFF
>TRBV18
CASSPGSSQSYEQYF
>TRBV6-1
CASSEASTERGGYTF
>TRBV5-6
CASSLELGVWELFF
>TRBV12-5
CASGSGLGEKLFF
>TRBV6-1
CASSERAPQDEQYF
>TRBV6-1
CASSENVAGSLFTDTQYF
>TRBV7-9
CASSLQEADTQYF
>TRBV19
CASSIWDDTEAFF
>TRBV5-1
CASSSGTSRVNEKLFF
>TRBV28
CASQRDYNEQFF
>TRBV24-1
CATSDFWDGNSPLHF
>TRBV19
CASSLAGGKADTQYF
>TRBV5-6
CASSPWTGGLDTGELFF
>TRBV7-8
CASSWVGRDNQPQHF
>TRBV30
CAWSVVGSNQPQHF
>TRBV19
CASSRAGSTDTQYF